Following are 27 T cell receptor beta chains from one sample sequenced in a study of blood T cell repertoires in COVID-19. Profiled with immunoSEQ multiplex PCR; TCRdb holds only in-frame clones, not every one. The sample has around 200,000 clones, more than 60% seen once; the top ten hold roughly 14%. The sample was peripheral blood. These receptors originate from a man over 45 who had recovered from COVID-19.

As DNA, the CDR3 is TGTGCCAGCAGCCGGCGGACTAGCGGGAGATCGGGGACAGATACGCAGTATTTT. As protein: CASSRRTSGRSGTDTQYF. The V and J genes are TRBV3-1 (or the pseudogene TRBV3-2) and TRBJ2-3; 13 nucleotides align to TRBD2. Per the germline V gene, CDR1 is LGHDT and CDR2 is YNNKEL (reference sequence). V dropped 4 bases and J dropped 3; count of bases not matched to a gene: 10. The CDR3 has 18 residues.

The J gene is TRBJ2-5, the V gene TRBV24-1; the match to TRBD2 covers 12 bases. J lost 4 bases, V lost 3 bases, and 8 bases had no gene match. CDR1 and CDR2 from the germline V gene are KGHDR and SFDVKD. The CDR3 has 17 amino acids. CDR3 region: CATSDGLAGGGIETQYF. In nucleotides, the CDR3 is TGTGCCACCAGTGATGGTCTAGCGGGAGGGGGAATAGAGACCCAGTACTTC.

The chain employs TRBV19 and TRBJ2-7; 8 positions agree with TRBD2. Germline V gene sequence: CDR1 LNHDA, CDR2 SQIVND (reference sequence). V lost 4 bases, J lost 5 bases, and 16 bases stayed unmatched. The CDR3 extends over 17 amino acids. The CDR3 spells CASSRRGAAGVVDEQYF. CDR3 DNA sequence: TGTGCCAGTAGTAGAAGGGGGGCAGCGGGAGTTGTCGACGAGCAGTACTTC.

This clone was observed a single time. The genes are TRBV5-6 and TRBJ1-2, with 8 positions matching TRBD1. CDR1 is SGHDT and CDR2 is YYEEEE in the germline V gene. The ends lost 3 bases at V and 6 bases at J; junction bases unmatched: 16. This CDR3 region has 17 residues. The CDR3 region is CASSSTDRGSRKDGYTF. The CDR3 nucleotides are TGTGCCAGCAGCTCCACCGACAGGGGATCCAGAAAAGATGGCTACACCTTC.

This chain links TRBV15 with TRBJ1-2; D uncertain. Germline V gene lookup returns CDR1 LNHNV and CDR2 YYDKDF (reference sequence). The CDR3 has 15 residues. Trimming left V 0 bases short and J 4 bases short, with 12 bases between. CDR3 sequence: CATSRESMVGYGYTF. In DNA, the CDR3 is TGTGCCACCAGCAGAGAGTCTATGGTTGGCTATGGCTACACCTTC.

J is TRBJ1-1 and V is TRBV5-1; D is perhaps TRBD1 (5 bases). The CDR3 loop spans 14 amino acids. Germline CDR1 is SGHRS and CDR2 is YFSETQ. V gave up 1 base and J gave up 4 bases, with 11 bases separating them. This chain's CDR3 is CASSLSGSTTEAFF. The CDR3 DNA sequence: TGCGCCAGCAGCTTGTCAGGGTCGACCACTGAAGCTTTCTTT.

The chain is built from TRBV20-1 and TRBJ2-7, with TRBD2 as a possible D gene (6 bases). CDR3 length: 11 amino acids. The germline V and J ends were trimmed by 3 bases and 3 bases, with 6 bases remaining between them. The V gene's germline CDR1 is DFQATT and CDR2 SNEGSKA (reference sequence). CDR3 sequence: CSARDYYEQYF. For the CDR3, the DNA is TGCAGTGCTAGGGACTACTACGAGCAGTACTTC.

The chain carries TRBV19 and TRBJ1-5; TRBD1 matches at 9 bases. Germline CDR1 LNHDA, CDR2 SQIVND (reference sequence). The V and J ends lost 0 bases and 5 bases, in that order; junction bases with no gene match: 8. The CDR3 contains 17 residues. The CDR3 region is CASSIDKDRGLYQPQHF. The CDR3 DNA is TGTGCCAGTAGTATAGACAAGGACAGGGGCCTTTATCAGCCCCAGCATTTT.

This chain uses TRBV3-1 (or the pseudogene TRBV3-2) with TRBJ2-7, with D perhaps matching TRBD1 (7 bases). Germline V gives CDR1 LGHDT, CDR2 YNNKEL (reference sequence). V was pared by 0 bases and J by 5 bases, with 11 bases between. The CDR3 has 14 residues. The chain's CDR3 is CASSQDTGEDEQYF. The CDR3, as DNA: TGTGCCAGCAGCCAAGATACAGGGGAGGACGAGCAGTACTTC.

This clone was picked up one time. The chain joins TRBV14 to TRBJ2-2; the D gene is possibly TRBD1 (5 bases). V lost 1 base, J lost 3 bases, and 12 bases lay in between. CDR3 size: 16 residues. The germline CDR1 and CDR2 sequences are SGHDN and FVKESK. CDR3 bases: TGTGCCAGCAGCCAAGTGGTAGGGGCGGACACCGGGGAGCTGTTTTTT. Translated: CASSQVVGADTGELFF.

DNA for the CDR3: TGTGCCAGCAGCGTAGATCCGCTAGGGACAGGGAATTACGAGCAGTACTTC. Its protein product is CASSVDPLGTGNYEQYF. The genes are TRBV9 and TRBJ2-7; 9 positions match TRBD1. The CDR3 contains 17 residues. The germline V gene has CDR1 SGDLS and CDR2 YYNGEE. Trimming cost V 0 bases and J 4 bases; bases outside gene matches: 11.

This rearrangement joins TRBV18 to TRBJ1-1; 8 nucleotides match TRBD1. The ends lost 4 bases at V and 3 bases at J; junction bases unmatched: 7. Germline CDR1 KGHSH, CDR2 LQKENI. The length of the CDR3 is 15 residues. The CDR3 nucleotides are TGTGCCAGCTCACGGCAGGGGGCTGGGGACACTGAAGCTTTCTTT. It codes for CASSRQGAGDTEAFF.

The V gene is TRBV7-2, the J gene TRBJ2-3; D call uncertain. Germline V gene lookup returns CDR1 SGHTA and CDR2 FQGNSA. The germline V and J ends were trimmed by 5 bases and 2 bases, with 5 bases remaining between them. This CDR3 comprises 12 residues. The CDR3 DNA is TGTGCCAGCAGCCCCAACACAGATACGCAGTATTTT. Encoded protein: CASSPNTDTQYF. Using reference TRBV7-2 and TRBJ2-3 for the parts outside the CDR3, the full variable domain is GAGVSQSPSNKVTEKGKDVELRCDPISGHTALYWYRQSLGQGLEFLIYFQGNSAPDKSGLPSDRFSAERTGGSVSTLTIQRTQQEDSAVYLCASSPNTDTQYFGPGTRLTVL.

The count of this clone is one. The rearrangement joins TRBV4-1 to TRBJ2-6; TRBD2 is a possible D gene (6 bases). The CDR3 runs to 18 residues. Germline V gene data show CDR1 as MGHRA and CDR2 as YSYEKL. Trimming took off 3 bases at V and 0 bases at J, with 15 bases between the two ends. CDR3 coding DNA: TGCGCCAGCAGCCAGGAGGACATGACTAGCTCTGGGGCCAACGTCCTGACTTTC. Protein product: CASSQEDMTSSGANVLTF.

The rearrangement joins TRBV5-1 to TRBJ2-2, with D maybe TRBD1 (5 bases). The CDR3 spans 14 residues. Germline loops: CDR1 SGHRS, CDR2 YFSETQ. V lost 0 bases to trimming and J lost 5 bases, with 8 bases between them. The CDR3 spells CASSLEGRTGELFF. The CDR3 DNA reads TGCGCCAGCAGCTTGGAGGGGCGGACCGGGGAGCTGTTTTTT.

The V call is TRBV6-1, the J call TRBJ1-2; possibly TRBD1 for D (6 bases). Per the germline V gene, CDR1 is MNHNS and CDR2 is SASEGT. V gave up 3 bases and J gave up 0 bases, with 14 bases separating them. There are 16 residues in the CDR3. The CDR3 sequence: CASSDPGHRANYGYTF. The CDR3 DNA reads TGTGCCAGCAGTGACCCGGGACACAGAGCTAACTATGGCTACACCTTC.

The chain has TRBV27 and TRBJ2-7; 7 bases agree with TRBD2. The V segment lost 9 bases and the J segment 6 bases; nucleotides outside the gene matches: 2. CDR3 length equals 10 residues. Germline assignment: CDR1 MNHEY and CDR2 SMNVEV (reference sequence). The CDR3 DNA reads TGTGCCAGTGGGAGGGGCGAGCAGTACTTC. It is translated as CASGRGEQYF.

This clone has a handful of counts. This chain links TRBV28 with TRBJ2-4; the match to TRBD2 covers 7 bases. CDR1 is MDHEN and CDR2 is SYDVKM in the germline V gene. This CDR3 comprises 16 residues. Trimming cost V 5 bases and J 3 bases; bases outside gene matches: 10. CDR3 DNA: TGTGCCAGCAGTACACTCGGGGGGTCACACAAAAACATTCAGTACTTC. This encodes CASSTLGGSHKNIQYF.

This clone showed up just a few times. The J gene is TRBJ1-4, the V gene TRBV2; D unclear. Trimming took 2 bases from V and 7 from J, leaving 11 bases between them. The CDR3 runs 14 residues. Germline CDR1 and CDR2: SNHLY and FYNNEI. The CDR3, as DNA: TGTGCCAGCAGTGAAAGGAGTCAAAGTGAAAAACTGTTTTTT. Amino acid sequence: CASSERSQSEKLFF.

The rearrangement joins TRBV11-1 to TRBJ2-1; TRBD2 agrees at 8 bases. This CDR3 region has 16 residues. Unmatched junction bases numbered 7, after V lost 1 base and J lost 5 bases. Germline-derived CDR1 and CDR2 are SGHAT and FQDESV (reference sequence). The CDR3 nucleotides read TGTGCCAGCAGCTTAGTGCTGGCGGGAGGAAACAATGAGCAGTTCTTC. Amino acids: CASSLVLAGGNNEQFF.

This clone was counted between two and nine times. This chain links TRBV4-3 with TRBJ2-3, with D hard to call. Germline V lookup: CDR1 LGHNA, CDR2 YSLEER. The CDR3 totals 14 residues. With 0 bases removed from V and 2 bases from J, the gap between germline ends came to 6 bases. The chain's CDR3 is CASSQDSLTDTQYF. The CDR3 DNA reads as TGCGCCAGCAGCCAAGATAGCCTCACAGATACGCAGTATTTT.

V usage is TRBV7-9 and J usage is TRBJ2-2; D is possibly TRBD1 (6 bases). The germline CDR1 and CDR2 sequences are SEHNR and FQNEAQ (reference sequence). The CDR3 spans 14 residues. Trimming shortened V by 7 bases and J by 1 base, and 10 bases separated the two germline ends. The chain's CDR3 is CASIKQGNTGELFF. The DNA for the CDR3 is TGTGCCAGCATCAAACAGGGGAACACCGGGGAGCTGTTTTTT.

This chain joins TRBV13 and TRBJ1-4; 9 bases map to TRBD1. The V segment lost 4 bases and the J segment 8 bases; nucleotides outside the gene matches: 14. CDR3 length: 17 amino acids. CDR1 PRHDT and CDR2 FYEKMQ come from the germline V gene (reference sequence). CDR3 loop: CASSSGTGRSLTEKLFF. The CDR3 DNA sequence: TGTGCCAGCAGCTCAGGGACAGGGCGCTCCCTCACGGAAAAACTGTTTTTT.

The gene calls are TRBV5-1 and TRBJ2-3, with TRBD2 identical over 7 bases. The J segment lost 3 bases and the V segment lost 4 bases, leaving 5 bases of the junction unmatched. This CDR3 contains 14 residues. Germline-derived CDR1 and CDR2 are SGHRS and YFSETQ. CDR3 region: CASSLGLETDTQYF. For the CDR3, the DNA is TGCGCCAGCAGCCTAGGACTAGAGACAGATACGCAGTATTTT.

The CDR3, as DNA: TGTGCCAGCAGCCACCTCGAGGGCGGGACAGGGGGCGCCTCCTACGAGCAGTACTTC. This translates into CASSHLEGGTGGASYEQYF. V and J are TRBV3-1 (or the pseudogene TRBV3-2) and TRBJ2-7; 12 positions agree with TRBD1. The V gene's germline CDR1 is LGHDT and CDR2 YNNKEL (reference sequence). V shed 3 bases, J shed 0 bases, and the junction held 12 bases outside the gene matches. The length of the CDR3 is 19 residues.

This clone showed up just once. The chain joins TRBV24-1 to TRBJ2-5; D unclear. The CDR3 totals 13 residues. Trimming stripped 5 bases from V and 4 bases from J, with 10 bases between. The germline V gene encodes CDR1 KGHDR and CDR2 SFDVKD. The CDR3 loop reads CATSGRTGETQYF. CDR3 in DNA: TGTGCCACCAGTGGCCGCACTGGAGAGACCCAGTACTTC.

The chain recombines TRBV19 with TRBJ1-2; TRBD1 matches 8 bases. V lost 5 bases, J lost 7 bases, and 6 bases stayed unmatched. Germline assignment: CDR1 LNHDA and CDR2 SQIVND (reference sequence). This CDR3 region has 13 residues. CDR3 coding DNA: TGTGCCAGTAGTCCCCAGGGGGCGATTGGCTACACCTTC. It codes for CASSPQGAIGYTF.